This TCR beta chain was recovered during a study of blood T cell repertoires in COVID-19. The wider study: Some COVID-19 samples were acute and others convalescent; all came from the United States, Italy and Spain. Sources were T cells, B-cell-depleted T cells, or PBMCs; the material itself was cDNA or gDNA.

Between the trimmed V and J ends, which lost 0 bases and 5 bases, there was a span of 7 bases. The germline CDR1 and CDR2 sequences are SGDLS and YYNGEE. There are 13 residues in the CDR3. Original handling: Amplification from reference gene primers served as the basis for estimated nucleated cell counts. TCRdb's copy holds only in-frame clones and misses some; the assay was immunoSEQ multiplex PCR. That table furnishes V, J and clone size, whereas the DNA furnished D and trimming. In the table there are 100,000 to 150,000 clones, 80% of which are singletons. The chain recombines TRBV9 with TRBJ2-3, with D unresolved. Material for sequencing was peripheral blood. The clonotype was recovered from a human donor in a cohort sampled during active COVID-19. In DNA, the CDR3 is TGTGCCAGCAGCGTAGATTTTCGAGATACGCAGTATTTT. As protein: CASSVDFRDTQYF.